This T cell receptor beta chain was retrieved from a study of T cell responses to AZD1222 COVID-19 vaccine. Overall study results and limits: Dominant CD4 TCR responses targeted spike regions 160-218 and 743-854.

The table came from immunoSEQ multiplex PCR; TCRdb's copy has only in-frame clones and leaves some out. There are about 210,000 clones in the sample; roughly 92% occur only once, and over 1% lies in the top ten. V shed 2 bases, J shed 4 bases, and the junction held 11 bases outside the gene matches. CDR3 length: 17 residues. Germline assignment: CDR1 MNHEY and CDR2 SVGEGT. Details on this clone: Its antigen is still unknown.

The sample here was peripheral blood, taken on day 0 of AZD1222 vaccination. This clonotype was sampled from an adult in good health. V and J are TRBV6-2 or TRBV6-3 and TRBJ2-1; TRBD2 agrees at 7 bases. CDR3 sequence: CASSYKPRASGYNEQFF. The CDR3 bases are TGTGCCAGCAGTTACAAGCCCCGGGCTAGCGGATACAATGAGCAGTTCTTC.